Listed below are T cell receptor beta chains from one sample, sequenced in a study of blood T cell repertoires in COVID-19. Assay: immunoSEQ multiplex PCR; the TCRdb copy retains only in-frame clones and omits some. The sample holds 130,000 to 150,000 clones, approximately 91% seen once. Sequencing was done on a sample of peripheral blood. All receptors come from a man aged 50 or older with active or convalescent COVID-19. Both conserved end residues are part of each CDR3. The D gene is left open where the match is weak. Clone sizes are given selectively: once, few, many, or a class where the clone is expanded.

clone_size: NA
d_call: TRBD1
v_call: TRBV2
j_call: TRBJ1-5
cdr3_aa: CASRDRAIQPQHF
cdr3_nt: TGTGCCAGCAGGGACAGGGCGATTCAGCCCCAGCATTTT

clone_size: NA
d_call: TRBD2
v_call: TRBV6-2/TRBV6-3
j_call: TRBJ2-3
cdr3_aa: CASSYGGRGADTQYF
cdr3_nt: TGTGCCAGCAGTTACGGCGGGAGGGGGGCAGATACGCAGTATTTT

clone_size: NA
d_call: TRBD1
v_call: TRBV7-8
j_call: TRBJ1-2
cdr3_aa: CASSFQGAHGYTF
cdr3_nt: TGTGCCAGCAGCTTTCAGGGGGCCCATGGCTACACCTTC

clone_size: NA
d_call: NA
v_call: TRBV5-5
j_call: TRBJ2-5
cdr3_aa: CASSRRWDNQETQYF
cdr3_nt: TGTGCCAGCAGCCGCCGTTGGGACAACCAAGAGACCCAGTACTTC

clone_size: NA
d_call: TRBD2
v_call: TRBV7-9
j_call: TRBJ2-7
cdr3_aa: CASSFGTSGSYEQYF
cdr3_nt: TGTGCCAGCAGCTTCGGGACTAGCGGCTCCTACGAGCAGTACTTC

clone_size: NA
d_call: TRBD1
v_call: TRBV5-1
j_call: TRBJ2-5
cdr3_aa: CASSLGTEALAQYF
cdr3_nt: TGCGCCAGCAGCTTAGGGACAGAGGCCTTGGCCCAGTACTTC

clone_size: NA
d_call: TRBD1
v_call: TRBV15
j_call: TRBJ1-1
cdr3_aa: CATSRGQGMRAFF
cdr3_nt: TGTGCCACCAGCAGGGGACAGGGGATGAGAGCTTTCTTT

clone_size: once
d_call: NA
v_call: TRBV18
j_call: TRBJ1-6
cdr3_aa: CASSPTGKYSPLHF
cdr3_nt: TGTGCCAGCTCACCTACAGGGAAATACTCACCCCTCCACTTT

clone_size: NA
d_call: TRBD1
v_call: TRBV7-9
j_call: TRBJ2-1
cdr3_aa: CASSLRQGGYNEQFF
cdr3_nt: TGTGCCAGCAGCTTACGACAGGGGGGGTACAATGAGCAGTTCTTC

clone_size: NA
d_call: NA
v_call: TRBV28
j_call: TRBJ2-3
cdr3_aa: CASSWQGRTDTQYF
cdr3_nt: TGTGCCAGCAGTTGGCAGGGCAGGACAGATACGCAGTATTTT

clone_size: NA
d_call: NA
v_call: TRBV28
j_call: TRBJ1-6
cdr3_aa: CASTLGGADSPLHF
cdr3_nt: TGTGCCAGCACCTTAGGGGGGGCGGACTCACCCCTCCACTTT

clone_size: NA
d_call: NA
v_call: TRBV19
j_call: TRBJ1-1
cdr3_aa: CASSIGIGTEAFF
cdr3_nt: TGTGCCAGTAGTATCGGGATAGGCACTGAAGCTTTCTTT

clone_size: NA
d_call: TRBD2
v_call: TRBV18
j_call: TRBJ2-1
cdr3_aa: CASSPPGLAGGHEQFF
cdr3_nt: TGTGCCAGCTCACCACCGGGACTAGCGGGAGGGCATGAGCAGTTCTTC

clone_size: NA
d_call: TRBD1
v_call: TRBV27
j_call: TRBJ2-5
cdr3_aa: CASRGQASGTQYF
cdr3_nt: TGTGCCAGCAGAGGACAGGCCTCGGGGACCCAGTACTTC

clone_size: NA
d_call: TRBD1
v_call: TRBV5-8
j_call: TRBJ1-6
cdr3_aa: CASSLGSGTGGKSPLHF
cdr3_nt: TGTGCCAGCAGCTTGGGGTCCGGGACAGGGGGAAAATCACCCCTCCACTTT

clone_size: NA
d_call: TRBD1
v_call: TRBV10-3
j_call: TRBJ2-3
cdr3_aa: CATKRGDRGTDTQYF
cdr3_nt: TGTGCCACCAAGAGAGGGGACAGGGGCACAGATACGCAGTATTTT

clone_size: NA
d_call: TRBD2
v_call: TRBV5-5
j_call: TRBJ2-4
cdr3_aa: CASNRGERENIQYF
cdr3_nt: TGTGCCAGCAACCGGGGGGAGAGGGAAAACATTCAGTACTTC

clone_size: NA
d_call: NA
v_call: TRBV7-2
j_call: TRBJ1-3
cdr3_aa: CASSSDISGNTIYF
cdr3_nt: TGTGCCAGCAGCTCGGACATCTCTGGAAACACCATATATTTT

clone_size: NA
d_call: NA
v_call: TRBV5-1
j_call: TRBJ2-1
cdr3_aa: CASSLFGTQYNEQFF
cdr3_nt: TGCGCCAGCAGCTTGTTTGGGACACAGTACAATGAGCAGTTCTTC

clone_size: NA
d_call: TRBD1
v_call: TRBV27
j_call: TRBJ2-1
cdr3_aa: CASSPRTGGSYNEQFF
cdr3_nt: TGTGCCAGCAGTCCCCGGACAGGGGGCTCCTACAATGAGCAGTTCTTC

clone_size: once
d_call: TRBD1
v_call: TRBV24-1
j_call: TRBJ2-6
cdr3_aa: CATSDLSGQSPGANVLTF
cdr3_nt: TGTGCCACCAGTGATTTGTCGGGACAGAGCCCTGGGGCCAACGTCCTGACTTTC

clone_size: NA
d_call: TRBD1
v_call: TRBV19
j_call: TRBJ1-2
cdr3_aa: CASSQDRGRPTYGYTF
cdr3_nt: TGTGCCAGTAGCCAGGACAGGGGGCGTCCGACATATGGCTACACCTTC

clone_size: NA
d_call: TRBD1
v_call: TRBV28
j_call: TRBJ2-1
cdr3_aa: CASSLWRTGALNEQFF
cdr3_nt: TGTGCCAGCAGTTTATGGCGCACAGGGGCGCTCAATGAGCAGTTCTTC

clone_size: NA
d_call: NA
v_call: TRBV2
j_call: TRBJ1-4
cdr3_aa: CASSEALRSIEKLFF
cdr3_nt: TGTGCCAGCAGTGAAGCGCTACGGTCGATTGAAAAACTGTTTTTT

clone_size: once
d_call: NA
v_call: TRBV7-2
j_call: TRBJ1-3
cdr3_aa: CASSPSSGNTIYF
cdr3_nt: TGTGCCAGCAGCCCCAGCTCTGGAAACACCATATATTTT

clone_size: NA
d_call: NA
v_call: TRBV28
j_call: TRBJ1-5
cdr3_aa: CASSLEGLPRGQPQHF
cdr3_nt: TGTGCCAGCAGTTTAGAGGGCCTACCCAGGGGTCAGCCCCAGCATTTT

clone_size: NA
d_call: NA
v_call: TRBV19
j_call: TRBJ1-4
cdr3_aa: CASGGTANEKLFF
cdr3_nt: TGTGCCAGTGGCGGGACGGCGAATGAAAAACTGTTTTTT

clone_size: NA
d_call: TRBD1
v_call: TRBV19
j_call: TRBJ2-1
cdr3_aa: CASSPRGGRTGQNEQFF
cdr3_nt: TGTGCCAGTAGTCCTCGAGGGGGAAGGACAGGCCAGAATGAGCAGTTCTTC

clone_size: NA
d_call: NA
v_call: TRBV6-6
j_call: TRBJ1-4
cdr3_aa: CASGNMELFF
cdr3_nt: TGTGCCAGCGGCAACATGGAACTGTTTTTT

clone_size: NA
d_call: TRBD2
v_call: TRBV3-1/TRBV3-2
j_call: TRBJ2-7
cdr3_aa: CASSQDQTKRETRGEQYF
cdr3_nt: TGTGCCAGCAGCCAAGACCAGACTAAGCGGGAGACGAGGGGCGAGCAGTACTTC

clone_size: NA
d_call: NA
v_call: TRBV24-1
j_call: TRBJ1-1
cdr3_aa: CATRGGANTEAFF
cdr3_nt: TGTGCCACTAGGGGAGGGGCTAACACTGAAGCTTTCTTT

clone_size: NA
d_call: TRBD2
v_call: TRBV28
j_call: TRBJ2-3
cdr3_aa: CASSFKSGRGTSTDTQYF
cdr3_nt: TGTGCCAGCAGTTTTAAGAGCGGGAGAGGGACTAGCACAGATACGCAGTATTTT

clone_size: NA
d_call: NA
v_call: TRBV12-3/TRBV12-4
j_call: TRBJ2-1
cdr3_aa: CASSRVGVNEQFF
cdr3_nt: TGTGCCAGCAGTAGGGTAGGGGTCAATGAGCAGTTCTTC

clone_size: NA
d_call: TRBD1
v_call: TRBV19
j_call: TRBJ1-5
cdr3_aa: CASMDRTPNQPQHF
cdr3_nt: TGTGCCAGCATGGACAGGACCCCCAATCAGCCCCAGCATTTT

clone_size: NA
d_call: NA
v_call: TRBV6-5
j_call: TRBJ1-1
cdr3_aa: CASSYDRDKRYEAFF
cdr3_nt: TGTGCCAGCAGTTACGACCGGGACAAGAGGTATGAAGCTTTCTTT

clone_size: NA
d_call: NA
v_call: TRBV6-2/TRBV6-3
j_call: TRBJ1-1
cdr3_aa: CASSYGSFGNTEAFF
cdr3_nt: TGTGCCAGCAGTTACGGCTCCTTTGGGAACACTGAAGCTTTCTTT

clone_size: NA
d_call: TRBD1
v_call: TRBV29-1
j_call: TRBJ2-6
cdr3_aa: CSVTGGDSGANVLTF
cdr3_nt: TGCAGCGTTACAGGGGGAGACTCTGGGGCCAACGTCCTGACTTTC

clone_size: once
d_call: TRBD1
v_call: TRBV11-2
j_call: TRBJ1-6
cdr3_aa: CASRGTGRNSPLHF
cdr3_nt: TGTGCCAGCAGAGGGACAGGGCGGAATTCACCCCTCCACTTT

clone_size: NA
d_call: NA
v_call: TRBV15
j_call: TRBJ1-1
cdr3_aa: CATSRQEGTEAFF
cdr3_nt: TGTGCCACCAGCAGACAGGAGGGCACTGAAGCTTTCTTT

clone_size: NA
d_call: NA
v_call: TRBV4-1
j_call: TRBJ1-6
cdr3_aa: CASSQVTAYNSPLHF
cdr3_nt: TGCGCCAGCAGCCAAGTTACGGCCTATAATTCACCCCTCCACTTT

clone_size: NA
d_call: NA
v_call: TRBV5-1
j_call: TRBJ2-7
cdr3_aa: CASSLEGHGARYEQYF
cdr3_nt: TGCGCCAGCAGCTTGGAAGGCCACGGAGCAAGGTACGAGCAGTACTTC

clone_size: NA
d_call: NA
v_call: TRBV11-3
j_call: TRBJ2-1
cdr3_aa: CASSPLGGQTEQFF
cdr3_nt: TGTGCCAGCAGCCCCCTCGGCGGGCAGACTGAGCAGTTCTTC

clone_size: NA
d_call: TRBD1
v_call: TRBV19
j_call: TRBJ2-7
cdr3_aa: CASTGGQGYEQYF
cdr3_nt: TGTGCCAGTACTGGGGGACAGGGATACGAGCAGTACTTC

clone_size: NA
d_call: TRBD2
v_call: TRBV9
j_call: TRBJ2-7
cdr3_aa: CASSTTSGRGFGQYF
cdr3_nt: TGTGCCAGCAGCACCACTAGCGGGAGGGGTTTCGGGCAGTACTTC